The 22 T cell receptor beta chains below come from one sample, sequenced in a study of blood T cell repertoires in COVID-19. Assay: immunoSEQ multiplex PCR; the TCRdb copy retains only in-frame clones and omits some. The repertoire holds tens of thousands of clones, with over 75% as singletons. The specimen sequenced was peripheral blood. The receptors were gathered from a woman over 75 with acute or convalescent COVID-19.

The chain couples TRBV7-8 to TRBJ1-2; 7 positions match TRBD1. Per germline, CDR1 SGHVS and CDR2 FQNEAQ. With 1 base clipped from V and 4 bases from J, the junction kept 6 bases outside the gene matches. The CDR3 is made up of 15 amino acids. In DNA form, the CDR3 reads TGTGCCAGCAGCTTAGAGGTCAGGGGGGCCTATGGCTACACCTTC. Its protein is CASSLEVRGAYGYTF.

The rearrangement links TRBV3-1 (or the pseudogene TRBV3-2) to TRBJ1-1, with D unresolved. The CDR3 is made up of 15 amino acids. The germline V gene encodes CDR1 LGHDT and CDR2 YNNKEL (reference sequence). Deletions cut 0 bases from V and 4 bases from J, with 12 bases between. The CDR3 DNA reads as TGTGCCAGCAGCCAAGATCGGACGGGAGGCACTGAAGCTTTCTTT. This gives the protein CASSQDRTGGTEAFF.

This clone was observed once. This rearrangement joins TRBV30 to TRBJ1-2; D is ambiguous. Germline values: CDR1 GTSNPN, CDR2 SVGIG (reference sequence). The V gene lost 1 base and the J gene lost 4 bases, with 19 bases spanning the gap. This CDR3 has 16 amino acids. The CDR3 protein is CAWSGSDSRRFYGYTF. The CDR3 nucleotides read TGTGCCTGGAGTGGGTCAGACTCTCGGCGCTTCTATGGCTACACCTTC. Full variable domain (missing parts from reference TRBV30 and TRBJ1-2): SQTIHQWPATLVQPVGSPLSLECTVEGTSNPNLYWYRQAAGRGLQLLFYSVGIGQISSEVPQNLSASRPQDRQFILSSKKLLLSDSGFYLCAWSGSDSRRFYGYTFGSGTRLTVV.

The gene calls are TRBV7-2 and TRBJ2-1; TRBD1 matches 10 bases. The CDR3 sequence is 14 residues long. CDR1 and CDR2 (germline): SGHTA, FQGNSA. The V and J ends lost 2 bases and 9 bases, in that order; junction bases with no gene match: 4. Here the CDR3 DNA reads TGTGCCAGCAGCTTACGGGACAGGGGATCTGAGCAGTTCTTC. It encodes CASSLRDRGSEQFF.

V and J are TRBV7-8 and TRBJ1-2; D possibly corresponds to TRBD1 (5 bases). The CDR3 sequence is 13 residues long. V lost 3 bases, J lost 4 bases, and 9 bases lay in between. CDR1 is SGHVS and CDR2 is FQNEAQ in the germline V gene. CDR3 bases: TGTGCCAGCAGCTTTGACAGACCCTATGGCTACACCTTC. Translation: CASSFDRPYGYTF.

This clone has just one count. CDR3 DNA: TGTGCCATCAGTGGCGGGGTTAGCACAGATACGCAGTATTTT. Translation: CAISGGVSTDTQYF. The chain carries TRBV10-3 and TRBJ2-3; D possibly corresponds to TRBD2 (6 bases). V was trimmed by 4 bases and J by 0 bases, leaving 8 bases between them. Germline CDR1 reads ENHRY; CDR2 reads SYGVKD. The CDR3 length is 14 residues.

The rearrangement uses TRBV18 and TRBJ1-2; weak D call: TRBD1 (5 bases). V gave up 3 bases and J gave up 4 bases, with 12 bases separating them. The V gene's germline CDR1 is KGHSH and CDR2 LQKENI. CDR3 length: 14 residues. This CDR3 is CASSPRDGAYGYTF. In nucleotides, the CDR3 is TGTGCCAGCTCACCGCGGGACGGTGCCTATGGCTACACCTTC.

The chain combines TRBV5-5 with TRBJ1-3, with no clear D. The V and J ends lost 0 bases and 4 bases respectively, with 5 bases between them. Per germline, CDR1 SGHKS and CDR2 YYEKEE (reference sequence). This CDR3 has 13 residues. CDR3 sequence: CASSLVQGNTIYF. The CDR3 DNA sequence: TGTGCCAGCAGCTTGGTTCAGGGAAACACCATATATTTT.

The genes are TRBV3-1 (or the pseudogene TRBV3-2) and TRBJ2-5; TRBD2 agrees at 10 bases. Germline values: CDR1 LGHDT, CDR2 YNNKEL (reference sequence). The CDR3 runs to 15 residues. V lost 3 bases and J lost 5; bases outside the gene matches: 6. CDR3 sequence (DNA): TGTGCCAGCAGCCAGTCAGCGGGAGGGTTGGAGACCCAGTACTTC. Its protein is CASSQSAGGLETQYF.

J is TRBJ2-3 and V is TRBV6-5; D ambiguous. V lost 2 bases and J 4 bases, leaving 7 bases between the germline ends. In germline, CDR1 is MNHEY, CDR2 SVGAGI. The CDR3 contains 13 residues. The CDR3 here is CASSYGPADTQYF. CDR3 in DNA: TGTGCCAGCAGTTACGGGCCAGCAGATACGCAGTATTTT.

The chain uses TRBV5-1 and TRBJ2-2; unclear D gene. The V and J ends lost 5 bases and 5 bases respectively, with 7 bases between them. CDR3 length: 12 amino acids. Germline lookup yields CDR1 SGHRS and CDR2 YFSETQ. This chain's CDR3 is CASSLLTGELFF. The CDR3, as DNA: TGCGCCAGCAGTCTTTTAACCGGGGAGCTGTTTTTT.

J is TRBJ2-7 and V is TRBV5-4, with TRBD1 matching 7 bases. This CDR3 comprises 14 residues. Per the germline V gene, CDR1 is SGHNT and CDR2 is YYREEE (reference sequence). After removal of 4 bases from V and 4 bases from J, the junction contained 8 bases not matched to a gene. CDR3 coding DNA: TGTGCCAGCAGCATCCGACAGGGTATGTACGAGCAGTACTTC. Encoded protein: CASSIRQGMYEQYF.

This clone came up once. CDR3 DNA: TGTGCCAGCAGCCCGGGAGGACCCCAGGGCAATCAGCCCCAGCATTTT. Amino acid sequence: CASSPGGPQGNQPQHF. V and J are TRBV5-4 and TRBJ1-5; no reliable D call. Trimming left V 4 bases short and J 2 bases short, with 16 bases between. CDR1 and CDR2 (germline): SGHNT, YYREEE (reference sequence). The CDR3 length is 16 residues. Full variable domain (rest looked up from reference TRBV5-4 and TRBJ1-5): ETGVTQSPTHLIKTRGQQVTLRCSSQSGHNTVSWYQQALGQGPQFIFQYYREEENGRGNFPPRFSGLQFPNYSSELNVNALELDDSALYLCASSPGGPQGNQPQHFGDGTRLSIL.

This chain uses TRBV24-1 with TRBJ1-1, with a possible D match to TRBD1 (5 bases). The V and J ends lost 8 bases and 0 bases respectively, with 9 bases between them. The CDR3 loop spans 13 amino acids. Germline lookup yields CDR1 KGHDR and CDR2 SFDVKD. The CDR3, as DNA: TGTGCCACCAAGAAGGGGTTGAACACTGAAGCTTTCTTT. Its protein is CATKKGLNTEAFF.

The chain joins TRBV2 to TRBJ2-7, with 9 bases lining up with TRBD2. From germline, CDR1 is SNHLY and CDR2 FYNNEI. V was clipped by 6 bases and J by 2 bases; unmatched bases: 8. The CDR3 length is 15 residues. The CDR3 loop is CASRGAGGVTYEQYF. CDR3 DNA: TGTGCCAGCAGGGGAGCGGGGGGTGTTACCTACGAGCAGTACTTC.

The chain has TRBV7-6 and TRBJ2-2, with 7 bases fitting TRBD1. CDR3 length equals 15 residues. The germline CDR1 and CDR2 sequences are SGHVS and FNYEAQ. J gave up 5 bases and V 4 bases, and 7 bases lay outside the gene matches. The CDR3 bases are TGTGCCAGCAGCTCACGCCCGGACAGGACCGGGGAGCTGTTTTTT. This sequence encodes CASSSRPDRTGELFF. Full variable domain (outside the CDR3, taken from reference TRBV7-6 and TRBJ2-2): GAGVSQSPRYKVTKRGQDVALRCDPISGHVSLYWYRQALGQGPEFLTYFNYEAQQDKSGLPNDRFSAERPEGSISTLTIQRTEQRDSAMYRCASSSRPDRTGELFFGEGSRLTVL.

The gene calls are TRBV7-8 and TRBJ2-7; D gene unclear. The CDR3 sequence is 15 residues long. The germline V and J ends were trimmed by 1 base and 3 bases, with 13 bases remaining between them. Germline CDR1 reads SGHVS; CDR2 reads FQNEAQ. For the CDR3, the DNA is TGTGCCAGCAGCTTAGAGCCATACTATCGCTACGAGCAGTACTTC. It is translated as CASSLEPYYRYEQYF.

The rearrangement joins TRBV6-5 to TRBJ2-1, with D possibly matching TRBD2 (5 bases). This CDR3 has 14 residues. Germline CDR1 and CDR2: MNHEY and SVGAGI. V lost 7 bases and J 0 bases, leaving 10 bases between the germline ends. DNA of the CDR3: TGTGCCAGCACAGAGAGGGCCTCCTACAATGAGCAGTTCTTC. Translated, it gives CASTERASYNEQFF.

This clone appeared a few times. This sequence joins TRBV5-1 and TRBJ2-7; 8 bases map to TRBD1. The CDR3 extends over 15 amino acids. V trimming: 4 bases; J trimming: 11 bases; junction bases outside the gene matches: 17. Germline V gives CDR1 SGHRS, CDR2 YFSETQ. CDR3 protein: CASSASGTGPPREYF. DNA of the CDR3: TGCGCCAGCAGCGCTTCCGGGACAGGTCCCCCTCGAGAGTACTTC.

This clone was seen only once. The chain uses TRBV4-2 and TRBJ2-3; 12 positions match TRBD2. V shed 1 base and J 3 bases; nucleotides not matched to a gene: 5. CDR3 length: 17 residues. From germline, CDR1 is LGHNA and CDR2 YNFKEQ. The CDR3 is CASSQGGLAGGTDTQYF. The CDR3 DNA reads TGTGCCAGCAGCCAAGGGGGACTAGCGGGTGGTACAGATACGCAGTATTTT.

The rearrangement uses TRBV3-1 (or the pseudogene TRBV3-2) and TRBJ2-5; the D gene is possibly TRBD2 (6 bases). V was pared by 4 bases and J by 5 bases, with 11 bases between. The CDR3 spans 13 residues. The germline gives CDR1 LGHDT, CDR2 YNNKEL (reference sequence). The CDR3 DNA follows: TGTGCCAGCAGCCTGGGACTTGCGGAGACCCAGTACTTC. The encoded protein is CASSLGLAETQYF.

The V and J genes are TRBV19 and TRBJ2-5; 7 positions match TRBD1. Germline V gene lookup returns CDR1 LNHDA and CDR2 SQIVND (reference sequence). The CDR3 runs 17 residues. Trimming at V came to 0 bases and at J to 6 bases, leaving 13 bases not matched to a gene. CDR3 sequence (DNA): TGTGCCAGTAGTATAGATTGGAGAGGGGGCAATAGAAAGACCCAGTACTTC. Residues: CASSIDWRGGNRKTQYF.